One and the same sample provided the 22 T cell receptor beta chains below, sequenced in a study of cytomegalovirus exposure and HLA in healthy donors. The primer mix had 60 Vbeta and 13 Jbeta primers. Produced via immunoSEQ multiplex PCR; TCRdb's table is partial and in-frame only. The data show 100,000 to 150,000 clones, almost 85% seen once. Material for sequencing was PBMCs. These receptors all come from a boy under 10 years old in good health and CMV-seronegative.

The rearrangement uses TRBV10-2 and TRBJ2-7; a possible D gene is TRBD2 (5 bases). CDR3 length: 14 amino acids. CDR1 and CDR2 from the germline V gene are WSHSY and SAAADI. V lost 0 bases and J lost 5, with 11 bases in between. The CDR3 reads CASSESGEPNEQYV. The CDR3 nucleotides are TGCGCCAGCAGTGAGTCGGGAGAGCCAAACGAGCAGTACGTC.

V is TRBV10-3 and J is TRBJ2-1, with 7 bases lining up with TRBD2. Trimming removed 4 bases from V and 4 bases from J; junction bases left unmatched: 7. Germline CDR1 is ENHRY and CDR2 is SYGVKD. The CDR3 sequence is 15 residues long. The DNA of the CDR3 is TGTGCCATCAGTGGAGCCAGCGGGGTATACAATGAGCAGTTCTTC. This codes for CAISGASGVYNEQFF.

This chain links TRBV27 with TRBJ1-1, with 11 bases identical to TRBD1. V gave up 2 bases and J gave up 7 bases; unmatched junction bases: 21. Per the germline V gene, CDR1 is MNHEY and CDR2 is SMNVEV (reference sequence). This CDR3 spans 20 amino acids. For the CDR3, the DNA is TGTGCCAGCAGTTTAGGGTTTCGGTATTCGGACAGGGGGCGCGTGGGTGAAGCTTTCTTT. Its protein is CASSLGFRYSDRGRVGEAFF.

The chain employs TRBV7-2 and TRBJ2-1, with 8 bases aligning to TRBD2. CDR3 length: 15 amino acids. Germline V gene lookup returns CDR1 SGHTA and CDR2 FQGNSA. Germline trimming cut 5 bases from V and 4 bases from J; bases unmatched to any gene: 7. The DNA of the CDR3 is TGTGCCAGCAGCCTAAGCGGGAGAGTATACAATGAGCAGTTCTTC. Its protein product is CASSLSGRVYNEQFF. The entire variable domain, with the rest obtained from reference TRBV7-2 and TRBJ2-1, is as follows: GAGVSQSPSNKVTEKGKDVELRCDPISGHTALYWYRQSLGQGLEFLIYFQGNSAPDKSGLPSDRFSAERTGGSVSTLTIQRTQQEDSAVYLCASSLSGRVYNEQFFGPGTRLTVL.

The chain carries TRBV11-1 and TRBJ2-1, with D possibly matching TRBD2 (5 bases). CDR3 length: 14 residues. The V and J ends lost 1 base and 6 bases respectively, with 10 bases between them. CDR1 and CDR2 (germline): SGHAT, FQDESV (reference sequence). CDR3 sequence reads: CASSLERVGNEQFF. CDR3 DNA: TGTGCCAGCAGCTTAGAGAGGGTGGGCAATGAGCAGTTCTTC.

This clone was recorded once. CDR3 bases: TGTGCCAGTAGTCTCAAGGAGGGAAGAACTGAAGCTTTCTTT. It encodes CASSLKEGRTEAFF. The chain joins TRBV19 to TRBJ1-1; D not resolved. CDR1 and CDR2 from the germline V gene are LNHDA and SQIVND (reference sequence). Trimming took 5 bases from V and 5 from J, leaving 15 bases between them. The CDR3 extends over 14 amino acids.

V is TRBV5-6 and J is TRBJ1-2; D not resolved. CDR3 length equals 15 residues. Germline V CDR1 and CDR2: SGHDT, YYEEEE. V was clipped by 0 bases and J by 4 bases, with 13 bases between them. The CDR3, as DNA: TGTGCCAGCAGCTTGGCAGCGCCGGCGTCCTATGGCTACACCTTC. It translates to CASSLAAPASYGYTF.

This clone was observed a single time. J is TRBJ1-2 and V is TRBV5-1; TRBD1 matches at 8 bases. Germline V gene lookup returns CDR1 SGHRS and CDR2 YFSETQ. CDR3 length: 13 amino acids. J gave up 6 bases and V 0 bases, and 1 base lay outside the gene matches. The CDR3 reads CASSLGTGNGYTF. As DNA, the CDR3 is TGCGCCAGCAGCTTGGGGACAGGGAATGGCTACACCTTC. Supplemented by reference TRBV5-1 and TRBJ1-2, the full variable domain reads KAGVTQTPRYLIKTRGQQVTLSCSPISGHRSVSWYQQTPGQGLQFLFEYFSETQRNKGNFPGRFSGRQFSNSRSEMNVSTLELGDSALYLCASSLGTGNGYTFGSGTRLTVV.

V gene TRBV9 combines with J gene TRBJ2-6, with 9 bases identical to TRBD1. Per the germline V gene, CDR1 is SGDLS and CDR2 is YYNGEE. This CDR3 region has 17 residues. V lost 3 bases and J lost 0; bases outside the gene matches: 4. This CDR3 reads CASSAGTGLSGANVLTF. In DNA form, the CDR3 reads TGTGCCAGCAGCGCCGGGACAGGGCTCTCTGGGGCCAACGTCCTGACTTTC.

For the CDR3, the DNA is TGTGCCTCAGCCAGGGACCAAGAGACCCAGTACTTC. Amino acid sequence: CASARDQETQYF. The chain combines TRBV6-6 with TRBJ2-5, with a possible D match to TRBD1 (5 bases). The CDR3 runs to 12 residues. The V gene lost 11 bases and the J gene lost 0 bases, with 10 bases spanning the gap. Germline lookup yields CDR1 MNHNY and CDR2 SVGAGI (reference sequence).

This clone was detected a few times. V usage is TRBV5-8 and J usage is TRBJ2-7; possible D gene TRBD1, 5 bases. V was trimmed by 3 bases and J by 3 bases, leaving 13 bases between them. The CDR3 is 14 residues long. From germline, CDR1 is SGHTS and CDR2 YDEGEE. The CDR3 reads CASSSPFDSYEQYF. The DNA of the CDR3 is TGTGCCAGCAGCTCTCCTTTCGACAGCTACGAGCAGTACTTC.

The chain employs TRBV7-9 and TRBJ2-5, with a tentative D call TRBD1 (6 bases). Germline CDR1 and CDR2: SEHNR and FQNEAQ (reference sequence). Deletions cut 7 bases from V and 1 base from J, with 16 bases between. This CDR3 is built from 15 residues. The CDR3 sequence: CASNKQGQLQETQYF. CDR3 DNA sequence: TGTGCCAGCAACAAGCAGGGGCAGCTCCAAGAGACCCAGTACTTC.

This chain connects TRBV25-1 to TRBJ2-2; 12 bases are a match to TRBD2. Germline V lookup: CDR1 MGHDK, CDR2 SYGVNS. This CDR3 contains 18 residues. Losses at the gene ends were 2 bases for V and 6 bases for J; bases not matched to a gene: 10. CDR3 DNA sequence: TGTGCCAGCAGTGAAACCCCGACTAGCGGGAGATATCCCGGGGAGCTGTTTTTT. Its translation is CASSETPTSGRYPGELFF. The whole variable domain, remainder taken from reference TRBV25-1 and TRBJ2-2, is EADIYQTPRYLVIGTGKKITLECSQTMGHDKMYWYQQDPGMELHLIHYSYGVNSTEKGDLSSESTVSRIRTEHFPLTLESARPSHTSQYLCASSETPTSGRYPGELFFGEGSRLTVL.

This clone was seen once. V gene TRBV7-8 combines with J gene TRBJ2-7, with TRBD1 matching over 10 bases. The CDR3 is made up of 15 amino acids. Per germline, CDR1 SGHVS and CDR2 FQNEAQ. V trimming: 6 bases; J trimming: 6 bases; junction bases outside the gene matches: 11. This CDR3 is CASRSRQGAGFEQYF. Here the CDR3 DNA reads TGTGCCAGCAGATCAAGACAGGGGGCGGGGTTCGAGCAGTACTTC.

This chain links TRBV5-1 with TRBJ2-7, with unresolved D. Germline V gene lookup returns CDR1 SGHRS and CDR2 YFSETQ. V shed 2 bases and J shed 4 bases, with 10 bases lying between them. The CDR3 is 13 amino acids. As DNA, the CDR3 is TGCGCCAGCAGCTTCTCGCCGGAGTACGAGCAGTACGTC. It yields the protein CASSFSPEYEQYV.

This clone was picked up a small number of times. V and J are TRBV9 and TRBJ2-3; 12 bases map to TRBD2. V was pared by 0 bases and J by 8 bases, with 13 bases of the junction left unmatched. The CDR3 is made up of 18 amino acids. From germline, CDR1 is SGDLS and CDR2 YYNGEE. As DNA, the CDR3 is TGTGCCAGCAGCGTAGACCCCACTAGCGGGGGGCCCTCGCGTACGCAGTATTTT. It codes for CASSVDPTSGGPSRTQYF.

The V and J genes are TRBV27 and TRBJ2-7, with D hard to call. This CDR3 comprises 16 residues. The ends were cut back, 5 bases at V and 0 bases at J, with 17 bases in the middle. Germline V gives CDR1 MNHEY, CDR2 SMNVEV (reference sequence). CDR3 sequence: CASSPLDSAFSYEQYF. The CDR3 nucleotides are TGTGCCAGCAGTCCCCTCGACTCAGCGTTCTCCTACGAGCAGTACTTC.

This sequence joins TRBV5-6 and TRBJ2-5; 8 bases are shared with TRBD1. CDR3 size: 18 residues. Losses at the gene ends were 6 bases for V and 0 bases for J; bases not matched to a gene: 16. CDR1 is SGHDT and CDR2 is YYEEEE in the germline V gene. In nucleotides, the CDR3 is TGTGCCAGCACCCCCATGGGGGCAGGGGGCCTATACCAAGAGACCCAGTACTTC. It translates to CASTPMGAGGLYQETQYF. The full variable domain, its missing parts supplied by reference TRBV5-6 and TRBJ2-5, is DAGVTQSPTHLIKTRGQQVTLRCSPKSGHDTVSWYQQALGQGPQFIFQYYEEEERQRGNFPDRFSGHQFPNYSSELNVNALLLGDSALYLCASTPMGAGGLYQETQYFGPGTRLLVL.

As regards this clone: The junction and the germline gene differ at one end; a read error may be behind it. V gene TRBV7-9 combines with J gene TRBJ2-3, with 9 bases lining up with TRBD1. The length of the CDR3 is 16 residues. CDR1 is SEHNR and CDR2 is FQNEAQ in the germline V gene (reference sequence). CDR3 in DNA: TGTTCCAGCAGCCGTAGGGGACAGGGTGCGACAGATACGCAGTATTTT. Translation: CSSSRRGQGATDTQYF.

V is TRBV19 and J is TRBJ2-6; the match to TRBD1 covers 9 bases. Trimming at V came to 7 bases and at J to 0 bases, leaving 13 bases not matched to a gene. CDR3 size: 19 residues. Germline CDR1 and CDR2: LNHDA and SQIVND (reference sequence). CDR3 protein: CASTSLLGTGTSGANVLTF. Here the CDR3 DNA reads TGTGCCAGTACCTCCTTACTAGGGACAGGGACCTCTGGGGCCAACGTCCTGACTTTC.

This clone was counted between two and nine times. Its ends do not fully match the called genes, so a read error is possible. The rearrangement uses TRBV7-2 and TRBJ2-1; 13 bases line up with TRBD2. Germline V gene sequence: CDR1 SGHTA, CDR2 FQGNSA. This CDR3 is 15 amino acids long. The DNA of the CDR3 is TGTGCCAGCAGCTTAGCCCTCCCGTTCGGGACTAGCGGGATCTTC. It specifies CASSLALPFGTSGIF. Variable domain in full (rest from reference TRBV7-2 and TRBJ2-1): GAGVSQSPSNKVTEKGKDVELRCDPISGHTALYWYRQSLGQGLEFLIYFQGNSAPDKSGLPSDRFSAERTGGSVSTLTIQRTQQEDSAVYLCASSLALPFGTSGIFGPGTRLTVL.

This clone has just one count. The junction and the germline gene differ at one end; a read error may be behind it. CDR3 nucleotide sequence: TGCGCCAACAGCCTGGGCGCCTCCTACGAGCAGTACTTC. It yields the protein CANSLGASYEQYF. The chain links TRBV4-1 to TRBJ2-7; D gene uncertain. There are 13 residues in the CDR3. Germline assignment: CDR1 MGHRA and CDR2 YSYEKL.